The 30 T cell receptor beta chains in this list originate from one sample, sequenced in a study of patients and donors after allogeneic stem cell transplantation. TCRdb itself ran the RT-PCR reads through MiXCR, one entry per CDR3 protein. Altogether about 400,000 distinct CDR3 sequences are present, 15% to 20% being singletons, with the ten largest covering roughly 7.2%. The sample taken for sequencing was blood, either unsorted or a sorted T cell fraction (not recorded which). These TCRs come from a human donor who was either an allogeneic HSCT recipient or a stem cell or donor lymphocyte infusion donor (not recorded which). It is not recorded whose cells these are; they may come from a transplant donor.

This clonotype has only a few counts. This chain connects TRBV9 to TRBJ1-2, with a possible D match to TRBD1 (6 bases). There are 15 residues in the CDR3. CDR1 is SGDLS, CDR2 YYNGEE, per germline. V was clipped by 3 bases and J by 9 bases, with 21 bases between them. The CDR3 DNA follows: TGTGCCAGCAGCGCCGACCCCGGACGGGGGCCTTGCTACACCTTC. It encodes CASSADPGRGPCYTF. Complete variable domain (other parts from reference TRBV9 and TRBJ1-2): DSGVTQTPKHLITATGQRVTLRCSPRSGDLSVYWYQQSLDQGLQFLIQYYNGEERAKGNILERFSAQQFPDLHSELNLSSLELGDSALYFCASSADPGRGPCYTFGSGTRLTVV.

The gene calls are TRBV2 and TRBJ1-2; 7 bases fit TRBD1. There are 16 residues in the CDR3. V dropped 2 bases and J dropped 0; count of bases not matched to a gene: 6. Germline CDR1 and CDR2: SNHLY and FYNNEI. The chain's CDR3 is CASSESRGEANYGYTF. The CDR3 region has the DNA TGTGCCAGCAGTGAAAGCAGGGGGGAAGCTAACTATGGCTACACCTTC.

The table lists this clonotype with many counts. The rearrangement joins TRBV24-1 to TRBJ2-2; 9 nucleotides align to TRBD1. With 9 bases clipped from V and 1 base from J, the junction kept 2 bases outside the gene matches. Germline V gene sequence: CDR1 KGHDR, CDR2 SFDVKD. This CDR3 has 14 amino acids. The DNA for the CDR3 is TGTGCCACCTCGGGACAGGGGAACACCGGGGAGCTGTTTTTT. Encoded protein: CATSGQGNTGELFF.

This clonotype was seen a few times. The V call is TRBV11-2, the J call TRBJ2-6; D uncertain. This CDR3 has 16 amino acids. V shed 1 base and J shed 0 bases, with 7 bases lying between them. Germline CDR1 is SGHAT and CDR2 is FQNNGV. The CDR3 DNA is TGTGCCAGCAGCTTAGGGGCAGTCTCTGGGGCCAACGTCCTGACTTTC. Translating gives CASSLGAVSGANVLTF.

This clonotype appeared a few times. The V and J genes are TRBV13 and TRBJ1-1; no reliable D call. The CDR3 is made up of 11 amino acids. V lost 5 bases to trimming and J lost 3 bases, with 4 bases between them. Looked up from germline, CDR1 is PRHDT and CDR2 is FYEKMQ (reference sequence). CDR3 nucleotide sequence: TGTGCCAGCAGCGCGTACACTGAAGCTTTCTTT. This codes for CASSAYTEAFF.

This chain links TRBV6-2 or TRBV6-3 with TRBJ2-1; D unclear. The CDR3 totals 11 residues. Trimming removed 8 bases at V and 7 bases at J, with 9 bases between. Germline V gene sequence: CDR1 MNHEY, CDR2 SVGEGT. CDR3 coding DNA: TGTGCCAGCGGCTGGGGTAATGAGCAGTTCTTC. Protein: CASGWGNEQFF.

The chain carries TRBV11-2 and TRBJ2-5, with 8 nucleotides matching TRBD1. Trimming took 1 base from V and 3 from J; bases not matched to a gene: 10. Germline CDR1 SGHAT, CDR2 FQNNGV. CDR3 length: 17 amino acids. The CDR3 loop reads CASSLGGPGQGKETQYF. The CDR3 bases are TGTGCCAGCAGCTTAGGTGGCCCAGGACAGGGAAAAGAGACCCAGTACTTC.

This clonotype was counted between two and nine times. The genes are TRBV20-1 and TRBJ1-2; D not certain. CDR3 length equals 13 residues. V lost 5 bases and J 1 base, leaving 11 bases between the germline ends. Germline assignment: CDR1 DFQATT and CDR2 SNEGSKA (reference sequence). CDR3 region: CSAQYAVNYGYTF. CDR3 bases: TGCAGTGCTCAATACGCAGTTAACTATGGCTACACCTTC.

This clonotype was counted between two and nine times. This chain links TRBV6-1 with TRBJ1-1; D is unclear. V lost 2 bases and J lost 1, with 8 bases in between. The CDR3 loop spans 14 amino acids. Germline V lookup: CDR1 MNHNS, CDR2 SASEGT. CDR3 in DNA: TGTGCCAGCAGTGAATCGGAAACGAACACTGAAGCTTTCTTT. Translation gives CASSESETNTEAFF.

This clonotype appeared a few times. The V call is TRBV7-2, the J call TRBJ2-5; no firm D call. V gave up 5 bases and J gave up 0 bases, with 7 bases separating them. The CDR3 sequence is 13 residues long. Germline-derived CDR1 and CDR2 are SGHTA and FQGNSA. Written as DNA, the CDR3 is TGTGCCAGCAGCCGATCCCACCAAGAGACCCAGTACTTC. This translates into CASSRSHQETQYF.

A few counts support this clonotype. CDR3 sequence reads: CASSWEGTGDGYTF. Here the CDR3 DNA reads TGCGCCAGCAGCTGGGAAGGGACAGGCGATGGCTACACCTTC. The rearrangement links TRBV5-1 to TRBJ1-2; 8 bases are a match to TRBD1. The CDR3 runs to 14 residues. The germline V gene encodes CDR1 SGHRS and CDR2 YFSETQ. V shed 3 bases, J shed 6 bases, and the junction held 7 bases outside the gene matches.

The rearrangement uses TRBV4-1 and TRBJ2-5; the match to TRBD2 covers 8 bases. V shed 7 bases, J shed 0 bases, and the junction held 4 bases outside the gene matches. Germline CDR1 and CDR2: MGHRA and YSYEKL. The CDR3 sequence is 14 residues long. The CDR3 region has the DNA TGCGCCAGCACGGGAGGGACGTACCAAGAGACCCAGTACTTC. Its translation: CASTGGTYQETQYF.

The chain recombines TRBV29-1 with TRBJ1-2; 7 bases fit TRBD1. The CDR3 length is 13 residues. The V gene end was trimmed by 8 bases and the J gene end by 2 bases; junction bases not matched to a gene: 8. Germline V gives CDR1 SQVTM, CDR2 ANQGSEA. Written as DNA, the CDR3 is TGCAGCTCTTTGGCAGGGGGGAACTATGGCTACACCTTC. As protein: CSSLAGGNYGYTF.

This clonotype was found a few times. V and J are TRBV4-3 and TRBJ2-3; a weak D match, TRBD1 (7 bases). The CDR3 is 16 amino acids. Germline values: CDR1 LGHNA, CDR2 YSLEER. V was clipped by 0 bases and J by 3 bases, with 13 bases between them. The CDR3 nucleotides read TGCGCCAGCAGCCAAGAGTGGAGGGGGCTAACAGATACGCAGTATTTT. It yields the protein CASSQEWRGLTDTQYF.

This clonotype was recorded a few times. The chain links TRBV24-1 to TRBJ1-2; D is unclear. V lost 7 bases to trimming and J lost 4 bases, with 9 bases between them. This CDR3 has 12 amino acids. Germline CDR1 is KGHDR and CDR2 is SFDVKD. The CDR3 protein is CATSPGSYGYTF. CDR3 sequence (DNA): TGTGCCACCAGCCCAGGTAGCTATGGCTACACCTTC.

This clonotype occurred a few times. The V and J genes are TRBV5-5 and TRBJ1-5; the D gene is possibly TRBD1 (6 bases). Between the trimmed V and J ends, which lost 1 base and 2 bases, there was a span of 13 bases. The CDR3 totals 16 residues. CDR1 and CDR2 (germline): SGHKS, YYEKEE (reference sequence). DNA of the CDR3: TGTGCCAGCAGCTTGAGGGGGGAAAGTGGCAATCAGCCCCAGCATTTT. Translated: CASSLRGESGNQPQHF. The whole variable domain, filled in from reference TRBV5-5 and TRBJ1-5, reads DAGVTQSPTHLIKTRGQQVTLRCSPISGHKSVSWYQQVLGQGPQFIFQYYEKEERGRGNFPDRFSARQFPNYSSELNVNALLLGDSALYLCASSLRGESGNQPQHFGDGTRLSIL.

This clonotype was seen at least ten times. V and J are TRBV27 and TRBJ2-1; no firm D call. Between the trimmed V and J ends, which lost 2 bases and 11 bases, there was a span of 7 bases. This CDR3 is built from 11 residues. Germline V gene lookup returns CDR1 MNHEY and CDR2 SMNVEV (reference sequence). CDR3 sequence: CASSLKMKQFF. CDR3 nucleotides: TGTGCCAGCAGTTTAAAGATGAAGCAGTTCTTC.

As concerns this clonotype: At one of its ends the junction is not consistent with the germline gene, which may arise from a read error. The chain carries TRBV6-1 and TRBJ1-2; 8 bases map to TRBD1. The CDR3 is 12 amino acids. Germline loops: CDR1 MNHNS, CDR2 SASEGT. The CDR3 nucleotides are TGTGCCAGCCCGGGACAGGACTATGGCTACGCCTTC. Translated: CASPGQDYGYAF.

The V call is TRBV11-2, the J call TRBJ2-3; TRBD2 matches 7 bases. The CDR3 consists of 15 residues. V gave up 1 base and J gave up 5 bases; unmatched junction bases: 6. From germline, CDR1 is SGHAT and CDR2 FQNNGV. This CDR3 is CASSLVTSVQDTQYF. The CDR3 DNA follows: TGTGCCAGCAGCTTAGTAACTAGCGTGCAAGATACGCAGTATTTT.

This sequence joins TRBV20-1 and TRBJ1-4; maybe TRBD1 (6 bases). V lost 6 bases and J lost 8, with 22 bases in between. The CDR3 extends over 15 amino acids. Per germline, CDR1 DFQATT and CDR2 SNEGSKA (reference sequence). CDR3 protein: CSAIETRGQAEKLFF. The CDR3 DNA is TGCAGTGCCATCGAGACCAGGGGCCAGGCGGAAAAACTGTTTTTT.

This clonotype was counted many times. The V and J genes are TRBV5-1 and TRBJ2-7; 8 positions match TRBD2. Trimming removed 4 bases from V and 1 base from J; junction bases left unmatched: 7. The germline V gene has CDR1 SGHRS and CDR2 YFSETQ. The CDR3 is 15 residues long. CDR3 bases: TGCGCCAGCAGCCCCCGGGAGGGCCTATCCTACGAGCAGTACTTC. It translates to CASSPREGLSYEQYF.

This chain joins TRBV6-1 and TRBJ2-2; TRBD1 matches 9 bases. Germline CDR1 reads MNHNS; CDR2 reads SASEGT. V trimming: 6 bases; J trimming: 6 bases; junction bases outside the gene matches: 8. The CDR3 consists of 15 residues. The CDR3 reads CASREGQGVPGELFF. CDR3 nucleotide sequence: TGTGCCAGCAGGGAGGGACAGGGTGTACCCGGGGAGCTGTTTTTT.

CDR3 region: CSASRLAVWSEQFF. The DNA for the CDR3 is TGCAGTGCTAGCCGGCTAGCGGTTTGGAGTGAGCAGTTCTTC. V gene TRBV20-1 combines with J gene TRBJ2-1, with TRBD2 matching over 7 bases. V shed 3 bases, J shed 9 bases, and the junction held 11 bases outside the gene matches. The CDR3 covers 14 residues. Germline CDR1 and CDR2: DFQATT and SNEGSKA (reference sequence).

This clonotype was observed a handful of times. The chain recombines TRBV20-1 with TRBJ2-7; possibly TRBD1 or TRBD2 for D (5 bases each). V was pared by 6 bases and J by 6 bases, with 18 bases between. Germline CDR1 is DFQATT and CDR2 is SNEGSKA (reference sequence). CDR3 size: 13 residues. The CDR3 sequence is CSAPGTLSSEQYF. As DNA, the CDR3 is TGCAGTGCCCCCGGGACGCTTTCGTCCGAGCAGTACTTC.

The chain joins TRBV25-1 to TRBJ2-1, with TRBD2 identical over 11 bases. This CDR3 has 18 amino acids. Germline lookup yields CDR1 MGHDK and CDR2 SYGVNS. V dropped 5 bases and J dropped 0; count of bases not matched to a gene: 9. The CDR3 DNA follows: TGTGCCAGCAGTTCTAGCGGGAGGCCATGGAGCTCCTACAATGAGCAGTTCTTC. Translation: CASSSSGRPWSSYNEQFF.

This clonotype has only a few counts. The genes are TRBV12-3 or TRBV12-4 and TRBJ2-2; D gene uncertain. Trimming left V 5 bases short and J 0 bases short, with 7 bases between. The CDR3 sequence is 14 residues long. CDR3 in amino acids: CASSTQTNTGELFF. CDR3 DNA sequence: TGTGCCAGCAGTACACAAACGAACACCGGGGAGCTGTTTTTT.

CDR3 DNA sequence: TGTGCCATCACCCGCCTTAGACAGGTGCGCGGGGAGCTGTTTTTT. It is translated as CAITRLRQVRGELFF. V gene TRBV7-9 combines with J gene TRBJ2-2; D perhaps matches TRBD1 (6 bases). V shed 10 bases and J shed 7 bases, with 22 bases lying between them. Germline V gives CDR1 SEHNR, CDR2 FQNEAQ (reference sequence). This CDR3 is built from 15 residues.

This clonotype was detected many times. The V call is TRBV5-1, the J call TRBJ2-3; TRBD2 agrees at 8 bases. Germline lookup yields CDR1 SGHRS and CDR2 YFSETQ. The CDR3 consists of 16 residues. The J segment lost 5 bases and the V segment lost 4 bases, leaving 12 bases of the junction unmatched. CDR3 DNA sequence: TGCGCCAGCAGCCTGGGTTTAGCGGGGACCGTAGATACGCAGTATTTT. Residues: CASSLGLAGTVDTQYF. The full variable domain, its missing parts supplied by reference TRBV5-1 and TRBJ2-3, is KAGVTQTPRYLIKTRGQQVTLSCSPISGHRSVSWYQQTPGQGLQFLFEYFSETQRNKGNFPGRFSGRQFSNSRSEMNVSTLELGDSALYLCASSLGLAGTVDTQYFGPGTRLTVL.

This chain connects TRBV6-2 or TRBV6-3 to TRBJ1-1; D is uncertain. This CDR3 is 15 amino acids long. In germline, CDR1 is MNHEY, CDR2 SVGEGT. V gave up 0 bases and J gave up 0 bases, with 8 bases separating them. CDR3 nucleotide sequence: TGTGCCAGCAGTTACTCTCCCCCGGTGAACACTGAAGCTTTCTTT. Its protein is CASSYSPPVNTEAFF.

This clonotype showed up many times. The chain employs TRBV12-3 or TRBV12-4 and TRBJ2-1; 7 positions agree with TRBD1. V was clipped by 7 bases and J by 2 bases; unmatched bases: 5. This CDR3 is 14 amino acids long. CDR3 amino acids: CASTPTGTYNEQFF. Here the CDR3 DNA reads TGTGCCAGCACCCCGACAGGGACCTACAATGAGCAGTTCTTC.